This TCR beta chain came from a study of blood T cell repertoires in COVID-19 (TCRdb year 2020). Describing the broader study: The collaborator samples originated in the United States, Italy and Spain and spanned the acute and convalescent phases of COVID-19. The material from the prospective study consisted of cDNA or gDNA derived from T cells, B-cell-depleted T cells, or PBMCs. Deeply sampled blood TCRbeta repertoires from subjects exposed to, actively infected with, or recovered from COVID-19 were included in the dataset. The repertoires were released in a freely available public database intended as a resource for research on the immune response to SARS-CoV-2. Samples were obtained from the ongoing ImmuneRACE study (first 160 participants) and from about 1,300 subjects provided by 6 global collaborators. The sample metadata nearly always contained a de-identified subject ID, COVID-19 status, age in years and sex. Where HLA class I and class II types were available, the types were taken from metadata supplied by the sample provider, not from assay-based typing.

The immunoSEQ Assay, a bias-controlled multiplex PCR, was used to amplify TCRbeta CDR3 regions from genomic DNA. The original methods were these. Within the assay, amplification of reference gene primers was used to estimate how many nucleated cells each sample contained. Sequence reads were collapsed and filtered to measure the absolute abundance of every unique TCRbeta CDR3 rearrangement. Productive Simpson clonality was computed per sample as the square root of Simpson's diversity index over productive rearrangements. TCRdb limited this immuneACCESS table to in-frame rearrangements with V and J called. A share of clones is missing; checked studies link under half to unresolved V genes, and the rest is unexplained. D and trimming were read from the DNA, whereas the V and J calls and clone size are those reported in that table. This sample gives 55,000 to 65,000 clones in total; about 90% of them show up just once. The top ten clones comprise just under 8.5% of the sample.

Concerning this clone: Its antigen target is currently unknown. No base qualities exist here, and no much larger clone lies one base off it.

Spanning cysteine to phenylalanine, the CDR3 consists of 13 amino acids. CDR3 DNA is the only sequence kept; it has 39 bases, read in frame from the first base. Trimming at the junction amounts to 8 bases on V and 1 base on J, and the germline ends lie 11 bases apart. Collaborating institutions collected whole blood in K2EDTA tubes following their own protocols. For TCRbeta analysis, collaborator samples were shipped as frozen whole blood, as isolated PBMCs, or as DNA extracted from either sample type. Overall study outcomes, separate from this receptor: Clinical and demographic metadata were provided uncurated, with the amount varying by source and participant.

The sequenced material came from peripheral blood. The chain couples TRBV12-3 or TRBV12-4 to TRBJ2-5; the D gene is perhaps TRBD2, on 6 matching bases. The sequence was collected from a human donor with active COVID-19. The donor label of this sample is uncertain. The nucleotide sequence reads TGTGCCAGCGGCCGGGACTTCCAAGAGACCCAGTACTTC. This yields the protein CASGRDFQETQYF.